These T cell receptor beta chains were read from a single sample in a study of OX40 agonist ivuxolimab in advanced cancers. Sequencing used immunoSEQ multiplex PCR; TCRdb keeps in-frame clones, though not all of them. This sample has 22,000 or so clones; 88% occur once, and the top ten carry 25%. The sequencing here drew on CD4+ or CD8+ T cells sorted from blood, taken in a trial of the OX40 agonist ivuxolimab. These receptors all stem from an adult with an advanced solid tumor such as melanoma, head and neck, liver or kidney cancer. Both conserved end residues are part of each CDR3. The D gene is left open where the match is weak. Not all rows give a size; the values are once, few, many and, for expanded clones, a class.

D gene	V gene	J gene	clone size	CDR3 protein	CDR3 DNA
-	TRBV5-5	TRBJ2-3	-	CASIRQWTTTDTQYF	TGTGCCAGCATCCGGCAGTGGACCACCACAGATACGCAGTATTTT
-	TRBV9	TRBJ2-1	-	CASSAPAGHEQFF	TGTGCCAGCAGCGCTCCCGCCGGCCATGAGCAGTTCTTC
TRBD2	TRBV7-2	TRBJ2-2	-	CASSREGRGIESDTGELFF	TGTGCCAGCAGCCGGGAGGGCAGGGGTATTGAGAGTGACACCGGGGAGCTGTTTTTT
-	TRBV6-5	TRBJ1-6	-	CASSYSGQANSPLHF	TGTGCCAGCAGTTACTCGGGTCAGGCCAATTCACCCCTCCACTTT
-	TRBV27	TRBJ1-4	-	CASSLVGNEKLFF	TGTGCCAGCAGTTTGGTAGGAAATGAAAAACTGTTTTTT
-	TRBV7-3	TRBJ1-2	once	CASSPADRLDGYTF	TGTGCCAGCAGCCCCGCAGATCGTCTCGATGGCTACACCTTC
-	TRBV29-1	TRBJ2-1	-	CSVEPSHEQFF	TGCAGCGTTGAACCCAGTCATGAGCAGTTCTTC
-	TRBV6-6	TRBJ2-7	-	CASSPTGLQYF	TGTGCCAGCAGCCCAACAGGTTTGCAGTACTTC
-	TRBV4-1	TRBJ2-1	-	CASSQKRGGDEQFF	TGCGCCAGCAGCCAAAAAAGGGGGGGGGATGAGCAGTTCTTC
-	TRBV11-2	TRBJ1-1	-	CASSLGGNTEAFF	TGTGCCAGCAGCTTGGGGGGGAACACTGAAGCTTTCTTT
-	TRBV5-1	TRBJ2-7	-	CASSPHGQSYEQYF	TGCGCCAGCAGCCCTCACGGACAGTCCTACGAGCAGTACTTC
-	TRBV5-1	TRBJ2-2	-	CASSSRDGNTGELFF	TGCGCCAGCAGCTCGCGGGACGGGAACACCGGGGAGCTGTTTTTT
-	TRBV6-4	TRBJ2-3	-	CASSAVGEADTQYF	TGTGCCAGCAGTGCAGTGGGAGAGGCAGATACGCAGTATTTT
-	TRBV5-1	TRBJ2-5	few	CASSLPQGGLGTYQETQYF	TGCGCCAGCAGCCTACCACAGGGAGGATTAGGGACGTACCAAGAGACCCAGTACTTC
-	TRBV4-1	TRBJ1-1	-	CASSQEQAATEAFF	TGCGCCAGCAGCCAAGAGCAGGCAGCCACTGAAGCTTTCTTT
-	TRBV27	TRBJ2-5	-	CASSGAGEETQYF	TGTGCCAGCAGTGGGGCAGGGGAAGAGACCCAGTACTTC
-	TRBV5-1	TRBJ1-3	-	CASSVLPYAGNTIYF	TGCGCCAGCAGCGTACTCCCCTACGCTGGAAACACCATATATTTT
TRBD2	TRBV30	TRBJ2-1	-	CAWSRGASGNPYYNEQFF	TGTGCCTGGAGTCGGGGGGCTAGCGGGAATCCCTACTACAATGAGCAGTTCTTC
-	TRBV7-6	TRBJ2-2	-	CASSLEMGGAAGELFF	TGTGCCAGCAGCTTGGAGATGGGGGGGGCGGCCGGGGAGCTGTTTTTT
-	TRBV21-1	TRBJ2-7	-	CASSKRRDSYEQYF	TGTGCCAGCAGCAAAAGGAGGGACTCCTACGAGCAGTACTTC
TRBD2	TRBV27	TRBJ2-1	-	CASSSRTSGRQFF	TGTGCCAGCAGTTCCCGGACTAGCGGGCGGCAGTTCTTC
-	TRBV30	TRBJ1-1	-	CAWSFGGQGEAFF	TGTGCCTGGAGTTTCGGGGGGCAGGGTGAAGCTTTCTTT
-	TRBV7-9	TRBJ2-5	-	CASSLIDSLPLGETQYF	TGTGCCAGCAGCTTAATCGACAGTTTACCTTTAGGGGAGACCCAGTACTTC
-	TRBV11-1	TRBJ2-2	-	CASSLFRRTGTGELFF	TGTGCCAGCAGCTTATTTAGGAGAACGGGTACCGGGGAGCTGTTTTTT
-	TRBV6-1	TRBJ1-5	few	CASSLRTGNQPQHF	TGTGCCAGCAGCTTAAGGACAGGCAATCAGCCCCAGCATTTT
TRBD1	TRBV6-4	TRBJ2-7	-	CASSHLPGQGVDEQYF	TGTGCCAGCAGCCACCTTCCGGGACAGGGGGTCGACGAGCAGTACTTC
TRBD2	TRBV7-9	TRBJ2-1	-	CASSLAPWVAGGNEQFF	TGTGCCAGCAGCTTAGCCCCTTGGGTAGCGGGAGGAAATGAGCAGTTCTTC
-	TRBV29-1	TRBJ2-5	once	CSVEDLWETQYF	TGCAGCGTTGAAGATCTTTGGGAGACCCAGTACTTC
TRBD2	TRBV11-3	TRBJ2-1	-	CASSPPTSGSNEQFF	TGTGCCAGCAGCCCCCCGACTAGCGGGAGCAATGAGCAGTTCTTC
TRBD2	TRBV6-5	TRBJ2-7	-	CASSYSRTSGTYEQYF	TGTGCCAGCAGTTACTCAAGGACTAGCGGGACCTACGAGCAGTACTTC
-	TRBV7-3	TRBJ2-7	-	CASSLYGTDEQYF	TGTGCCAGCAGCTTATACGGGACCGACGAGCAGTACTTC
TRBD2	TRBV29-1	TRBJ2-1	-	CSVDSQREVNEQFF	TGCAGCGTTGACTCCCAGCGGGAGGTAAATGAGCAGTTCTTC
TRBD2	TRBV27	TRBJ2-7	-	CASSLKLAGYEQYF	TGTGCCAGCAGTTTAAAACTAGCGGGCTACGAGCAGTACTTC
-	TRBV30	TRBJ2-5	-	CAWSVFHRIRGETQYF	TGTGCCTGGAGTGTCTTTCACCGAATCAGGGGAGAGACCCAGTACTTC
-	TRBV28	TRBJ1-3	-	CASSLSRGGNTIYF	TGTGCCAGCAGTTTATCCAGGGGTGGAAACACCATATATTTT
-	TRBV10-3	TRBJ1-1	-	CAIRDHRENTEAFF	TGTGCCATCAGAGACCACAGGGAGAACACTGAAGCTTTCTTT
TRBD2	TRBV27	TRBJ2-1	-	CASSLFSGSTHSEQFF	TGTGCCAGCAGTTTATTTAGCGGGAGCACCCACAGTGAGCAGTTCTTC
-	TRBV19	TRBJ2-1	-	CASSIGWGNSYNEQFF	TGTGCCAGTAGTATAGGATGGGGGAATTCCTACAATGAGCAGTTCTTC
-	TRBV11-1	TRBJ2-2	-	CASSLRRRDTGELFF	TGTGCCAGCAGCTTAAGAAGACGGGACACCGGGGAGCTGTTTTTT
-	TRBV19	TRBJ1-1	-	CASSFTPSLVDTEAFF	TGTGCCAGTAGTTTTACACCCTCATTGGTGGACACTGAAGCTTTCTTT
-	TRBV29-1	TRBJ2-7	-	CSALLDEQYF	TGCAGCGCCCTCCTAGACGAGCAGTACTTC
TRBD1	TRBV5-1	TRBJ1-5	-	CASSIVNRDRGSNSNQPQHF	TGCGCCAGCAGCATCGTGAACCGGGACAGGGGGTCGAATAGCAATCAGCCCCAGCATTTT
-	TRBV7-6	TRBJ2-7	-	CASSLEAEGAYEQYF	TGTGCCAGCAGCTTAGAGGCAGAGGGAGCCTACGAGCAGTACTTC
-	TRBV27	TRBJ2-5	-	CASSWAPRRSETQYF	TGTGCCAGCAGTTGGGCCCCACGACGGTCCGAGACCCAGTACTTC
TRBD1	TRBV15	TRBJ1-1	-	CATSLGTVNTEAFF	TGTGCCACCAGCCTCGGGACAGTGAACACTGAAGCTTTCTTT
-	TRBV7-8	TRBJ2-5	-	CASTPKRVLETQYF	TGTGCCAGCACACCAAAGCGGGTTTTAGAGACCCAGTACTTC